One T cell receptor (beta chain) is described in this entry. Antigen unknown. The data are from a study of OX40 agonist ivuxolimab in advanced cancers. Study in general: Dose-escalation patients' cancers were hepatocellular carcinoma, melanoma, renal cell or head and neck cancer. A partial response was reached by three patients: one with hepatocellular carcinoma and two with cutaneous melanoma. Notes on the study in general: Fewer expanded clones were found on average in CD4+ than in CD8+ T cells. Some nonresponders likewise displayed low normalized T-cell clonal expansion.

Trimming cost V 6 bases and J 3 bases; bases outside gene matches: 10. The germline CDR1 and CDR2 sequences are SQVTM and ANQGSEA. The CDR3 sequence is 14 residues long. Generated by immunoSEQ multiplex PCR, the TCRdb table keeps only in-frame clones and is missing some. The table lists approximately 130,000 clones, just over 90% of them singletons. The clonotype was recovered from an adult with an advanced solid tumor such as melanoma, head and neck, liver or kidney cancer. This chain links TRBV29-1 with TRBJ1-1; 7 nucleotides match TRBD1. The sequencing used CD4+ or CD8+ T cells sorted from blood, collected in a trial of the OX40 agonist ivuxolimab. CDR3 nucleotides: TGCAGCGTACCAAGGACAGGCCAGCACACTGAAGCTTTCTTT. Translation: CSVPRTGQHTEAFF.